This is a list of T cell receptor beta chains from one sample in a study of blood T cell repertoires in COVID-19. The table came from immunoSEQ multiplex PCR; TCRdb's copy has only in-frame clones and leaves some out. Of roughly 160,000 clones in the sample, 70% to 90% were seen once. The sample comprised peripheral blood. These receptors all stem from a woman in her fifties or sixties with COVID-19, enrolled during active disease. Both conserved end residues are part of each CDR3. Only some rows state a clone size, as once, few, many or a class for expanded clones.

J gene | V gene | clone size | CDR3 protein
TRBJ2-1 | TRBV12-3/TRBV12-4 | once | CASSFRRREQFF
TRBJ2-5 | TRBV5-1 | . | CASSLVGGIQETQYF
TRBJ2-7 | TRBV6-5 | . | CASSLGQIYEQYF
TRBJ1-1 | TRBV24-1 | few | CATGSRDTEAFF
TRBJ1-2 | TRBV12-3/TRBV12-4 | . | CASSPGREYGYTF
TRBJ2-3 | TRBV4-3 | . | CASSQEPSSGGRGTDTQYF
TRBJ1-6 | TRBV6-5 | . | CASRTTGNSPLHF
TRBJ2-7 | TRBV5-5 | . | CASSRPGGEYEQYF
TRBJ2-1 | TRBV10-1 | . | CASSDGQGHHNEQFF
TRBJ2-5 | TRBV6-5 | . | CASSSLAGGPETQYF
TRBJ2-7 | TRBV6-5 | few | CASSRVGTGAYEQYF
TRBJ2-7 | TRBV4-3 | . | CASSQEGQGFFYEQYF
TRBJ1-2 | TRBV7-2 | once | CASSSSGLNGYTF
TRBJ2-3 | TRBV5-6 | . | CASSSGQGLTDTQYF
TRBJ2-1 | TRBV27 | . | CASSPTTSGGSYNEQFF
TRBJ2-7 | TRBV11-2 | . | CASSSGTGFEQYF
TRBJ1-1 | TRBV4-2 | . | CASSQDIEGANTEAFF
TRBJ2-3 | TRBV6-4 | . | CASSEQSTDTQYF
TRBJ2-1 | TRBV5-6 | . | CASSRDTGTGNNEQFF
TRBJ1-3 | TRBV11-2 | . | CASSWLQGAFSGNTIYF
TRBJ2-5 | TRBV6-1 | once | CASSELLGGGETQYF
TRBJ2-7 | TRBV5-1 | . | CASSLVATQGALRGEQYF
TRBJ2-5 | TRBV3-1/TRBV3-2 | . | CASSPGGLETQYF
TRBJ1-2 | TRBV14 | once | CASSQDLGYYGYTF
TRBJ1-4 | TRBV12-3/TRBV12-4 | . | CASSSRQIGKLFF
TRBJ2-5 | TRBV21-1 | . | CASSKVVRETQYF
TRBJ1-2 | TRBV19 | . | CASSIEPGQAANYGYTF
TRBJ2-6 | TRBV30 | . | CVWSGVAGANVLTF
TRBJ2-3 | TRBV12-5 | . | CASGLVHSTDTQYF
TRBJ1-3 | TRBV4-1 | . | CASSLPTGGNTIYF
TRBJ2-7 | TRBV18 | . | CASSPPSLLVEQYF
TRBJ2-3 | TRBV7-6 | . | CASSRLDRGTDTQYF
TRBJ1-2 | TRBV3-1/TRBV3-2 | . | CASSQRLTGGEDGYTF
TRBJ1-1 | TRBV11-2 | . | CASSSGQGSTEAFF
TRBJ1-4 | TRBV30 | . | CAWRETGFRNGKLFF
TRBJ1-4 | TRBV18 | . | CASSPPGQEGEKLFF
TRBJ2-3 | TRBV6-1 | . | CASSEVGTGGTDTQYF
TRBJ1-4 | TRBV5-1 | . | CASSRGDRNEKLFF
TRBJ2-5 | TRBV30 | . | CAWWASPGETQYF
TRBJ2-1 | TRBV4-3 | few | CASSQGEPAGGYNEQFF
TRBJ1-6 | TRBV5-1 | . | CASSLWDRAQDNSPLHF
TRBJ2-1 | TRBV4-1 | . | CASSPGLAGNNEQFF
TRBJ1-5 | TRBV28 | . | CASSSRVRNNQPQHF
TRBJ2-7 | TRBV4-3 | . | CASSQGTASYEQYF
TRBJ1-1 | TRBV2 | once | CASNPGMNTEAFF
TRBJ2-2 | TRBV10-3 | . | CAISEAGGDTGELFF